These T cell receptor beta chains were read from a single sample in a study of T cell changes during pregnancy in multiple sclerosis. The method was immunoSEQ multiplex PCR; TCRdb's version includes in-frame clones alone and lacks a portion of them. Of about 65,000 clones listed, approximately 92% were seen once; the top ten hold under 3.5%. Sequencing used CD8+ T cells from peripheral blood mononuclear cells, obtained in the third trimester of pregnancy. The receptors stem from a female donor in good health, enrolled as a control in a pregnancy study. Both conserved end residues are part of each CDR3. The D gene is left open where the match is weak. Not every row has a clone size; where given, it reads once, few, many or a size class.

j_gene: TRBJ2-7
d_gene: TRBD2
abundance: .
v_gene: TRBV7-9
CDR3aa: CASSTEKRGAFYEQYF
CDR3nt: TGTGCCAGCAGCACAGAGAAGCGGGGCGCGTTCTACGAGCAGTACTTC

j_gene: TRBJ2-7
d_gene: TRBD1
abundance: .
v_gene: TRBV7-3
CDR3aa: CASRLQGNDEQYF
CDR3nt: TGTGCCAGCAGGTTACAGGGGAACGACGAGCAGTACTTC

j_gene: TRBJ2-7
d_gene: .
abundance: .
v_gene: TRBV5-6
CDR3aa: CASSLFGEFYEQYF
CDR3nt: TGTGCCAGCAGCTTGTTCGGAGAATTCTACGAGCAGTACTTC

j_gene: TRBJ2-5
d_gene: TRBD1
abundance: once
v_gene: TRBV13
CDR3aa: CASSVRQGPYQETQYF
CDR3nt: TGTGCCAGCAGCGTCCGACAGGGCCCGTACCAAGAGACCCAGTACTTC

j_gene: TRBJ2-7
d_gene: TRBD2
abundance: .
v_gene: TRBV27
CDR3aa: CASSRGGISYEQYF
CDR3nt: TGTGCCAGCAGTCGCGGGGGGATCTCCTACGAGCAGTACTTC

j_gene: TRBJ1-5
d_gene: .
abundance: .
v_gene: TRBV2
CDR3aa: CASSEDSHQPQHF
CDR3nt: TGTGCCAGCAGTGAAGACAGTCATCAGCCCCAGCATTTT

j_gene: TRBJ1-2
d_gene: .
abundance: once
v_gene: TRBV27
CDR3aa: CASRGADGYTF
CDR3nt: TGTGCCAGCCGGGGGGCTGATGGCTACACCTTC

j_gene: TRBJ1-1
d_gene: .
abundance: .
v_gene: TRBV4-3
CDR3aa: CASSQLWGGERTEAFF
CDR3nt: TGCGCCAGCAGCCAACTATGGGGGGGGGAGAGGACTGAAGCTTTCTTT

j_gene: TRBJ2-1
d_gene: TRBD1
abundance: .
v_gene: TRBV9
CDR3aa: CASSVGQGLDEQFF
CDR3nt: TGTGCCAGCAGCGTCGGACAGGGGTTGGATGAGCAGTTCTTC

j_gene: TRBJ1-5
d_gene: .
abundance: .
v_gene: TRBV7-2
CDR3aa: CASSPNSGARNQPQHF
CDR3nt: TGTGCCAGCAGCCCGAACTCGGGAGCTCGCAATCAGCCCCAGCATTTT

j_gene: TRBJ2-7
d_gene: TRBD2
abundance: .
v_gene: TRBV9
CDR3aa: CASSVDSGGPDEQYF
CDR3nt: TGTGCCAGCAGCGTAGATAGCGGGGGGCCGGACGAGCAGTACTTC

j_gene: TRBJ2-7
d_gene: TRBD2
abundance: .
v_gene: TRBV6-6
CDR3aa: CASSPSGGASYEQYF
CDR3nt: TGTGCCAGCAGCCCGAGCGGGGGGGCGTCCTACGAGCAGTACTTC

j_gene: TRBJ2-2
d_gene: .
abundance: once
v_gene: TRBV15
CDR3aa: CATTGGVNTGELFF
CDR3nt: TGTGCCACCACTGGCGGGGTAAACACCGGGGAGCTGTTTTTT

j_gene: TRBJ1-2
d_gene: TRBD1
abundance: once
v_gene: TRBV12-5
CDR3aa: CASGPGGRDGYTF
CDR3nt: TGTGCTAGTGGCCCAGGGGGAAGGGATGGCTACACCTTC

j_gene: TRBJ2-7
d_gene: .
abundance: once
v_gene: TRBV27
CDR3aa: CASSLGTTVHYEQYF
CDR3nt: TGTGCCAGCAGTCTCGGGACAACAGTACACTACGAGCAGTACTTC

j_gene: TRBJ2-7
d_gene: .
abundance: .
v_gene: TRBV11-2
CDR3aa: CASSLGPEDEQYF
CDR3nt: TGTGCCAGCAGCTTAGGCCCGGAGGACGAGCAGTACTTC

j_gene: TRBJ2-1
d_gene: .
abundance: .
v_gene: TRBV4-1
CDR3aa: CASSHDTISYNEQFF
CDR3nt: TGCGCCAGCAGCCACGACACGATCTCCTACAATGAGCAGTTCTTC

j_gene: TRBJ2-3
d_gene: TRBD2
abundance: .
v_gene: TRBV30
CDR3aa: CAWNLAGSTDTQYF
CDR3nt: TGTGCCTGGAATCTAGCGGGGAGTACAGATACGCAGTATTTT

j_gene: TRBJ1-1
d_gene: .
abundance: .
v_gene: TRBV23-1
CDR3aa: CASSQSPSITEAFF
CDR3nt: TGCGCCAGCAGTCAATCTCCTAGTATCACTGAAGCTTTCTTT

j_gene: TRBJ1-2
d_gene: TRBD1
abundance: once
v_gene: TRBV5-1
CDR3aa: CASTERTGKIYGYTF
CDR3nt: TGCGCCAGCACTGAAAGGACAGGGAAGATATATGGCTACACCTTC

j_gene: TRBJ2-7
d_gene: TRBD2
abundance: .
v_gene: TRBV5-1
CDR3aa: CASRYGLAGTYEQYF
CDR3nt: TGCGCCAGCAGATACGGACTAGCGGGGACCTACGAGCAGTACTTC

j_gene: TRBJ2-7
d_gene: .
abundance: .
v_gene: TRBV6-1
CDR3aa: CASSDPGSSYEQYF
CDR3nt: TGTGCCAGCAGTGATCCAGGGTCCTCCTACGAGCAGTACTTC

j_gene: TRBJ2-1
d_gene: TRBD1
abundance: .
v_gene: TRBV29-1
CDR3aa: CSVTGTGAYNEQFF
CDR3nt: TGCAGCGTTACCGGGACAGGAGCCTACAATGAGCAGTTCTTC

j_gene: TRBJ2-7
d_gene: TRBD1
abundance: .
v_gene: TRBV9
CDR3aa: CASSARTGTSRYEQYF
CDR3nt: TGTGCCAGCAGCGCCCGGACAGGGACCTCCCGGTACGAGCAGTACTTC